The 8 T cell receptor beta chains in this list originate from one sample, sequenced in a study of T cell responses to AZD1222 COVID-19 vaccine. Libraries were prepared by immunoSEQ multiplex PCR; TCRdb keeps only in-frame clonotypes and omits some of them. Of about 57,000 clones detected, around 86% appear once; the ten largest clones hold 15% to 20%. The sequencing here drew on peripheral blood, taken on day 0 of AZD1222 vaccination. The receptors here all came from an adult in good health.

This clone was detected a few times. At the DNA level, this CDR3 is encoded by other sequences in the same sample as well. The chain recombines TRBV6-2 or TRBV6-3 with TRBJ2-7, with D uncertain. Deletions cut 6 bases from V and 2 bases from J, with 8 bases between. CDR3 length: 12 residues. The germline V gene encodes CDR1 MNHEY and CDR2 SVGEGT. The CDR3: CASSPRTYEQYF. In DNA, the CDR3 is TGTGCCAGCAGCCCCAGAACCTACGAGCAGTACTTC.

The V and J genes are TRBV7-3 and TRBJ1-1; D remains ambiguous. Germline CDR1 and CDR2: SGHTA and FQGTGA. This CDR3 region has 13 residues. The V gene lost 2 bases and the J gene lost 2 bases, with 6 bases spanning the gap. CDR3 coding DNA: TGTGCCAGCAGCTTATACAGAAACACTGAAGCTTTCTTT. It is translated as CASSLYRNTEAFF. The entire variable domain, with the rest obtained from reference TRBV7-3 and TRBJ1-1, is as follows: GAGVSQTPSNKVTEKGKYVELRCDPISGHTALYWYRQSLGQGPEFLIYFQGTGAADDSGLPNDRFFAVRPEGSVSTLKIQRTERGDSAVYLCASSLYRNTEAFFGQGTRLTVV.

The gene calls are TRBV7-2 and TRBJ1-4; D gene ambiguous. CDR1 and CDR2 (germline): SGHTA, FQGNSA. The V and J ends lost 1 base and 8 bases respectively, with 8 bases between them. This CDR3 region has 13 residues. The DNA for the CDR3 is TGTGCCAGCAGCTTAGAGCAGAAGGAAAAACTGTTTTTT. This codes for CASSLEQKEKLFF.

V is TRBV4-1 and J is TRBJ2-1; D is possibly TRBD2 (6 bases). CDR3 length: 15 residues. CDR1 and CDR2 (germline): MGHRA, YSYEKL. Trimming shortened V by 5 bases and J by 6 bases, and 17 bases separated the two germline ends. CDR3 sequence: CASSVRLESVNEQFF. The CDR3 nucleotides read TGCGCCAGCAGCGTTCGACTAGAGTCAGTCAATGAGCAGTTCTTC.

This clone was counted between two and nine times. The rearrangement links TRBV29-1 to TRBJ1-2, with D possibly matching TRBD1 (6 bases). The length of the CDR3 is 14 residues. Trimming removed 3 bases at V and 6 bases at J, with 17 bases between. Per germline, CDR1 SQVTM and CDR2 ANQGSEA. The CDR3 sequence is CSVDWSGAVDGYTF. CDR3 bases: TGCAGCGTTGATTGGTCGGGGGCGGTGGATGGCTACACCTTC.

This sequence joins TRBV5-8 and TRBJ1-2, with D maybe TRBD1 (5 bases). This CDR3 spans 16 amino acids. Germline V gives CDR1 SGHTS, CDR2 YDEGEE. V was cut by 3 bases and J by 7 bases, with 22 bases left in between. In DNA form, the CDR3 reads TGTGCCAGCAGCTCCCGGGACCCCATTTTGCGAGGTGGCTACACCTTC. It translates to CASSSRDPILRGGYTF.

The chain uses TRBV2 and TRBJ2-7; TRBD2 might be the D (6 bases). The CDR3 extends over 12 amino acids. V lost 2 bases and J lost 8, with 10 bases in between. The germline V gene encodes CDR1 SNHLY and CDR2 FYNNEI. CDR3 sequence: CASSEMGGKQYF. The CDR3, as DNA: TGTGCCAGCAGTGAAATGGGAGGCAAGCAGTACTTC. Drawing the rest from reference TRBV2 and TRBJ2-7, the complete variable domain is EPEVTQTPSHQVTQMGQEVILRCVPISNHLYFYWYRQILGQKVEFLVSFYNNEISEKSEIFDDQFSVERPDGSNFTLKIRSTKLEDSAMYFCASSEMGGKQYFGPGTRLTVT.

This chain uses TRBV7-9 with TRBJ2-5; 8 positions match TRBD1. Losses at the gene ends were 5 bases for V and 5 bases for J; bases not matched to a gene: 7. Germline CDR1 SEHNR, CDR2 FQNEAQ (reference sequence). The CDR3 has 14 amino acids. CDR3 amino acids: CASSPDRGRETQYF. CDR3 sequence (DNA): TGTGCCAGCAGCCCCGACAGGGGCCGCGAGACCCAGTACTTC.